This T cell receptor beta chain was documented in a study of blood T cell dynamics during melanoma immunotherapy. Study-wide context: First-line therapy was either pembrolizumab or nivolumab with ipilimumab for metastatic melanoma.

CDR3 size: 14 residues. V lost 3 bases to trimming and J lost 6 bases; unmatched junction nucleotides: 5. Germline-derived CDR1 and CDR2 are WNHNN and SYGVQD (reference sequence). Time point in this sample: pre-treatment baseline. Disease control meant complete response, partial response or stable disease at 12 weeks. Study-wide points: Disease-control patients' PBMC repertoires became either more clonal or more diverse at W3.

A fixed DNA input of 300 to 350 ng was used per bulk PBMC sample. This table comes from immunoSEQ multiplex PCR, and its TCRdb copy is limited to in-frame clones, with some not included. The table has around 26,000 clones, around 88% seen once; the top ten hold approximately 4.5%. This clone was counted a single time. What it binds is not known. This receptor was identified in a human donor with melanoma. The chain uses TRBV10-1 and TRBJ2-1; 7 bases map to TRBD2. Specimen: blood, collected from a patient treated with checkpoint blockade. CDR3 DNA: TGCGCCAGCAGTGAAGGACTAGTTGGCAATGAGCAGTTCTTC. The encoded protein is CASSEGLVGNEQFF.